This T cell receptor beta chain was sequenced during a study of T cell changes during pregnancy in multiple sclerosis. Data came from immunoSEQ multiplex PCR; TCRdb stores just in-frame clones and leaves some out. Here the sample spans about 89,000 clones, approximately 93% being singletons. Deletions cut 6 bases from V and 2 bases from J, with 11 bases between. The CDR3 contains 13 residues. Germline lookup yields CDR1 MGHDK and CDR2 SYGVNS. The chain couples TRBV25-1 to TRBJ2-7; D might be TRBD1 (5 bases). The source of this sequence is a female donor in good health, enrolled as a control in a pregnancy study. Specimen: peripheral blood, collected after pregnancy. For the CDR3, the DNA is TGTGCCAGCAGCTTGACAGCCCCCTACGAGCAGTACTTC. Translated, it gives CASSLTAPYEQYF.